This TCR beta chain is from a study of control samples from healthy donors and cancer patients. TCRdb's table, derived via immunoSEQ multiplex PCR, lists solely in-frame clones and lacks some. The sample lists over 100,000 clones; over 75% were seen once. CDR1 is SGHNT and CDR2 is YYREEE in the germline V gene (reference sequence). There are 14 residues in the CDR3. J lost 4 bases, V lost 5 bases, and 6 bases had no gene match. The material sequenced was blood. The clonotype comes from a man aged 45-65 years in good health. The rearrangement joins TRBV5-4 to TRBJ1-1; 9 bases line up with TRBD1. The CDR3, as DNA: TGTGCCAGCAGACAGGACAGGGGAGGCACTGAAGCTTTCTTT. Translated, it gives CASRQDRGGTEAFF.